The rows below give T cell receptor beta chains drawn from one sample of a study of CD8 T cells in Susac syndrome. MiXCR, run by TCRdb on the immunoSEQ multiplex PCR reads, gives a single entry per CDR3 protein. The table has about 300,000 distinct CDR3 sequences, roughly 85% seen once; the top ten hold about 0.11%. Material: CD8+ T cells from PBMCs. The receptors here all came from a human donor with multiple sclerosis. CDR3s include the opening cysteine and the closing phenylalanine or tryptophan. A D gene is named only where the DNA matches it firmly. Clone sizes are given selectively: once, few, many, or a class where the clone is expanded.

V	size	J	D	DNA	CDR3
TRBV11-2	.	TRBJ1-4	.	TGTGCCAGCAGCCCGTCGTCATGGTATGGCAATGAAAAACTGTTTTTT	CASSPSSWYGNEKLFF
TRBV4-1	.	TRBJ2-1	TRBD2	TGCGCCAGCAGCCAATTAGCGGGTGAATACAATGAGCAGTTCTTC	CASSQLAGEYNEQFF
TRBV27	once	TRBJ1-2	.	TGTGCCAGCAGTAACGGGGCCCCGACCCTCTATGGCTACACCTTC	CASSNGAPTLYGYTF
TRBV15	.	TRBJ1-2	.	TGTGCCACCAGCAGAGATTACCCCAGCGTGATCTATGGCTACACCTTC	CATSRDYPSVIYGYTF
TRBV14	.	TRBJ1-4	.	TGTGCCAGCAGCCAAGTGGGGTACAGGGAAAGGGAAAAACTGTTTTTT	CASSQVGYREREKLFF
TRBV28	.	TRBJ2-5	.	TGTGCCAGCTACGTGGGTTGGGCGACCCAGTACTTC	CASYVGWATQYF
TRBV30	.	TRBJ1-3	.	TGTGCCTGGAGTGACGGACGGAGCTCTGGAAACACCATATATTTT	CAWSDGRSSGNTIYF
TRBV11-2	.	TRBJ2-7	.	TGTGCCAGCAGCTTAGCACAGGAGCAGTACTTC	CASSLAQEQYF
TRBV14	.	TRBJ2-3	.	TGTGCCAGCAGCCTAGGTGACGGCAGGGGACATACGCAGTATTTT	CASSLGDGRGHTQYF
TRBV3-1	.	TRBJ1-1	TRBD1	TGTGCCAGCAGCCAAGGGGCAGGGGGCAGGACTGAAGCTTTCTTT	CASSQGAGGRTEAFF
TRBV10-3	.	TRBJ1-1	.	TGTGCCATCAGCGATCCTTTTGGGGGTAACACTGAAGCTTTCTTT	CAISDPFGGNTEAFF
TRBV27	once	TRBJ1-1	.	TGTGCCAGCACCGGACGCGTTGCGAGCACTGAAGCTTTCTTT	CASTGRVASTEAFF
TRBV20-1	.	TRBJ2-1	TRBD2	TGCAGTGCTAGGGGATGGACTAGCGGAAACAATGAGCAGTTCTTC	CSARGWTSGNNEQFF
TRBV29-1	.	TRBJ1-2	.	TGCAGCGTTGAAGAGGACAGCGCCCATGGCTACACCTTC	CSVEEDSAHGYTF
TRBV29-1	.	TRBJ2-7	.	TGCAGCGTACGGGCGCGGGGAGAGGGAGTCTACGAGCAGTACTTC	CSVRARGEGVYEQYF
TRBV9	few	TRBJ2-7	.	TGTGCCAGCAGCGTAGTCGCGACAGCAAAGAACGAGCAGTACTTC	CASSVVATAKNEQYF
TRBV5-6	once	TRBJ2-7	TRBD1	TGTGCCAGCAATACAGGGGCCTCCTACGAGCAGTACTTC	CASNTGASYEQYF
TRBV27	once	TRBJ2-4	.	TGTGCCAGCAGTGAATACCGAGGAAACATTCAGTACTTC	CASSEYRGNIQYF
TRBV20-1	.	TRBJ2-2	.	TGCAGTGCTAGGAGCATAGATGTCTCGAACACCGGGGAGCTGTTTTTT	CSARSIDVSNTGELFF
TRBV27	.	TRBJ1-2	.	TGTGCCAGCAGTCCATCGGAGGGGTGGCATGGCTACACCTTC	CASSPSEGWHGYTF
TRBV6-5	few	TRBJ1-1	.	TGTGCCAGCAGTTACCGTGTCTTCGGGACTGAAGCTTTCTTT	CASSYRVFGTEAFF
TRBV28	.	TRBJ2-1	TRBD2	TGTGCCAGCAGTCCCCGTTCCGGGACTAGCGGGTTATTCGAGCAGTTCTTC	CASSPRSGTSGLFEQFF
TRBV7-6	few	TRBJ2-1	.	TGTGCTAGCAGCTTGGGTAGCGGAGTTGGGAATGAGCAGTTCTTC	CASSLGSGVGNEQFF
TRBV7-9	.	TRBJ2-1	.	TGTGCCAGCAGCCTTCAGTCCACTGGTGATGAGCAGTTCTTC	CASSLQSTGDEQFF
TRBV9	.	TRBJ1-6	TRBD1	TGTGCCAGCAGCGTAGCCTCCGGGACAGGGGGTTCACCCCTCCACTTT	CASSVASGTGGSPLHF
TRBV7-9	.	TRBJ1-2	.	TGTGCCAGCAGCTACCCGGCGTCGGGGGGGCCCCATGGCTACACCTTC	CASSYPASGGPHGYTF
TRBV11-2	.	TRBJ1-2	TRBD1	TGTGCCAGCAGCCATGGGGACAGGATTTTAGATGGCTACACCTTC	CASSHGDRILDGYTF
TRBV7-2	.	TRBJ2-1	.	TGTGCCAGCAGCCCTGGAGTTTGGAATGAGCAGTTCTTC	CASSPGVWNEQFF
TRBV3-1	.	TRBJ2-7	TRBD2	TGTGCCAGCAGCCAAGGGGTAGCGGGTCCCTACGAGCAGTACTTC	CASSQGVAGPYEQYF
TRBV7-8	.	TRBJ2-2	.	TGTGCCAGCAGCTTGGGGGGCAGGACCGGGGAGCTGTTTTTT	CASSLGGRTGELFF
TRBV27	.	TRBJ2-1	TRBD2	TGTGCCAGCAGATTTCGGACTAGCGGAAACAATGAGCAGTTCTTC	CASRFRTSGNNEQFF
TRBV12-3/TRBV12-4	.	TRBJ2-1	.	TGTGCCAGCACCTTTAACCCCTCACCAAACAATGAGCAGTTCTTC	CASTFNPSPNNEQFF
TRBV7-9	.	TRBJ2-1	.	TGTGCCAGCAGCTTAGCTGAGCAGTTCTTC	CASSLAEQFF
TRBV6-6	.	TRBJ2-4	.	TGTGCCAGCAGTTATGAGGGCTTCGTGGGAAACATTCAGTACTTC	CASSYEGFVGNIQYF
TRBV19	.	TRBJ2-3	.	TGTGCCAGTCAGACGGTGGGAGCGTCCACAGATACGCAGTATTTT	CASQTVGASTDTQYF
TRBV6-6	.	TRBJ2-5	.	TGTGCCGCCGATCTGAGGGGGGGGCGAGAGACCCAGTACTTC	CAADLRGGRETQYF
TRBV27	.	TRBJ2-7	.	TGTGCCAGCAGTCCCAGTGGGACACGCCGCTCCTACGAGCAGTACTTC	CASSPSGTRRSYEQYF
TRBV9	.	TRBJ2-3	.	TGTGCCAGCAGCTCCCACCCCTCGGGCGGGACTAGCACAGATACGCAGTATTTT	CASSSHPSGGTSTDTQYF
TRBV9	.	TRBJ1-1	.	TGTGCCAGCAGCGTAGCTCCCCTACACCCCTTGCAGGCTGAAGCTTTCTTT	CASSVAPLHPLQAEAFF
TRBV5-6	.	TRBJ2-3	.	TGTGCCAGCAGCCCAGGGGGGGGATCGCAGTATTTT	CASSPGGGSQYF
TRBV19	.	TRBJ1-1	.	TGTGCCAGTAGTATAGATCAGGAGGAAGGTCTGAACACTGAAGCTTTCTTT	CASSIDQEEGLNTEAFF